Shown below are 30 T cell receptor beta chains from a single sample sequenced in a study of blood T cell repertoires in COVID-19. The table came from immunoSEQ multiplex PCR; TCRdb's copy has only in-frame clones and leaves some out. The sample comprises 150,000 or so clones, more than 65% of which are singletons, and around 6.7% rests with the top ten. Input material: peripheral blood. Receptor source: a woman between 50 and 59 years old in a cohort sampled during active or convalescent COVID-19.

This clone has only a few counts. V and J are TRBV6-2 or TRBV6-3 and TRBJ1-4; D not resolved. Trimming took off 3 bases at V and 8 bases at J, with 7 bases between the two ends. This CDR3 has 12 residues. Germline lookup yields CDR1 MNHEY and CDR2 SVGEGT. CDR3 DNA: TGTGCCAGCAGTTATCCCGGGGAAAAACTGTTTTTT. Translation gives CASSYPGEKLFF.

V is TRBV12-3 or TRBV12-4 and J is TRBJ1-6, with D possibly matching TRBD1 (5 bases). CDR3 length: 13 residues. V was shortened by 5 bases and J by 8 bases, with 10 bases between the two germline ends. Here the CDR3 reads CASSPLTDSPLHF. The CDR3 region has the DNA TGTGCCAGCAGTCCCTTGACAGATTCACCCCTCCACTTT.

The chain joins TRBV19 to TRBJ1-6, with D perhaps matching TRBD1 (5 bases). V lost 6 bases and J 7 bases, leaving 13 bases between the germline ends. From germline, CDR1 is LNHDA and CDR2 SQIVND (reference sequence). The CDR3 sequence is 14 residues long. The CDR3 DNA follows: TGTGCCAGTAGCCCGGGGGGGTGGAATTCACCCCTCCACTTT. It encodes CASSPGGWNSPLHF.

This clone has only a few counts. J is TRBJ2-5 and V is TRBV29-1; TRBD2 aligns across 8 bases. V lost 1 base to trimming and J lost 2 bases; unmatched junction nucleotides: 9. The V gene's germline CDR1 is SQVTM and CDR2 ANQGSEA. CDR3 length: 16 amino acids. CDR3 loop: CSVEAPGGLAQETQYF. The CDR3 region has the DNA TGCAGCGTTGAAGCCCCCGGTGGACTAGCTCAAGAGACCCAGTACTTC.

This chain connects TRBV18 to TRBJ1-3; unclear D gene. Germline V gives CDR1 KGHSH, CDR2 LQKENI. Trimming shortened V by 0 bases and J by 0 bases, and 9 bases separated the two germline ends. The CDR3 is 16 residues long. In DNA form, the CDR3 reads TGTGCCAGCTCACCACCCCTGCGGGGCTCTGGAAACACCATATATTTT. This encodes CASSPPLRGSGNTIYF. The entire variable domain, with the rest obtained from reference TRBV18 and TRBJ1-3, is as follows: NAGVMQNPRHLVRRRGQEARLRCSPMKGHSHVYWYRQLPEEGLKFMVYLQKENIIDESGMPKERFSAEFPKEGPSILRIQQVVRGDSAAYFCASSPPLRGSGNTIYFGEGSWLTVV.

This clone was seen once. This chain uses TRBV5-4 with TRBJ1-2; D not resolved. Germline V gene lookup returns CDR1 SGHNT and CDR2 YYREEE (reference sequence). Trimming took off 0 bases at V and 8 bases at J, with 17 bases between the two ends. This CDR3 has 15 residues. CDR3 in DNA: TGTGCCAGCAGCTTGGCCACCCCCACACGGGAAGGCTACACCTTC. Translating gives CASSLATPTREGYTF. Based on the CDR3 plus reference TRBV5-4 and TRBJ1-2, the full variable domain is ETGVTQSPTHLIKTRGQQVTLRCSSQSGHNTVSWYQQALGQGPQFIFQYYREEENGRGNFPPRFSGLQFPNYSSELNVNALELDDSALYLCASSLATPTREGYTFGSGTRLTVV.

This clone showed up just once. V and J are TRBV20-1 and TRBJ1-1; D possibly corresponds to TRBD1 (5 bases). CDR1 and CDR2 from the germline V gene are DFQATT and SNEGSKA (reference sequence). V shed 3 bases and J shed 1 base, with 12 bases lying between them. The CDR3 loop spans 14 amino acids. As DNA, the CDR3 is TGCAGTGCTAGTAGCGGGAGGGGGAACACTGAAGCTTTCTTT. Encoded protein: CSASSGRGNTEAFF.

The chain employs TRBV3-1 (or the pseudogene TRBV3-2) and TRBJ2-7, with TRBD1 identical over 7 bases. This CDR3 is built from 15 residues. The V gene end was trimmed by 5 bases and the J gene end by 0 bases; junction bases not matched to a gene: 7. Germline assignment: CDR1 LGHDT and CDR2 YNNKEL (reference sequence). In DNA, the CDR3 is TGTGCCAGCAGCTCCGACAGGGTGCTCTCCTACGAGCAGTACTTC. Amino acids: CASSSDRVLSYEQYF.

CDR3 sequence: CASSWLAGGLRDTQYF. The DNA of the CDR3 is TGTGCCAGCAGTTGGCTAGCGGGGGGGCTAAGAGATACGCAGTATTTT. The chain carries TRBV27 and TRBJ2-3; 12 nucleotides line up with TRBD2. The CDR3 sequence is 16 residues long. V was pared by 4 bases and J by 5 bases, with 7 bases of the junction left unmatched. Germline values: CDR1 MNHEY, CDR2 SMNVEV (reference sequence).

The J gene is TRBJ2-1, the V gene TRBV21-1; the table calls TRBD1, which could not be checked here. TRBV21-1 is recorded as a pseudogene. CDR3 size: 15 residues. The CDR3 protein is CASSDRDRHYNEQFF. The CDR3 coding sequence is TGTGCCAGCAGCGACCGGGACAGACATTACAATGAGCAGTTCTTC.

The sample holds one count of this clone. The chain couples TRBV7-3 to TRBJ1-6; the D gene is possibly TRBD1 (5 bases). The CDR3 extends over 15 amino acids. CDR1 is SGHTA, CDR2 FQGTGA, per germline. Trimming stripped 2 bases from V and 10 bases from J, with 15 bases between. In DNA form, the CDR3 reads TGTGCCAGCAGCTTAGATGGCGGGGGAAACTCACCCCTCCACTTT. Encoded protein: CASSLDGGGNSPLHF.

The chain employs TRBV6-2 or TRBV6-3 and TRBJ1-3; D possibly corresponds to TRBD1 (5 bases). The length of the CDR3 is 18 residues. The germline gives CDR1 MNHEY, CDR2 SVGEGT. The V and J ends lost 0 bases and 0 bases respectively, with 15 bases between them. The CDR3 DNA follows: TGTGCCAGCAGTTACTCGACTCGACAGCCGAACTCTGGAAACACCATATATTTT. It is translated as CASSYSTRQPNSGNTIYF.

The chain uses TRBV24-1 and TRBJ1-2; D is ambiguous. Germline V gene lookup returns CDR1 KGHDR and CDR2 SFDVKD. Trimming stripped 5 bases from V and 8 bases from J, with 14 bases between. The CDR3 has 13 amino acids. CDR3 region: CATSGLGPGGYTF. As DNA, the CDR3 is TGTGCCACCAGTGGTCTGGGCCCCGGAGGCTACACCTTC.

The gene calls are TRBV11-1 and TRBJ2-3, with 9 bases identical to TRBD2. The junction had 4 bases not matched to a gene; V was cut back by 1 base and J by 2 bases. Per the germline V gene, CDR1 is SGHAT and CDR2 is FQDESV (reference sequence). The CDR3 is 16 residues long. The CDR3 spells CASSLGSGGLTDTQYF. In DNA, the CDR3 is TGTGCCAGCAGCTTAGGCAGCGGGGGGCTCACAGATACGCAGTATTTT.

This CDR3 reads CAWKRGATGELFF. DNA of the CDR3: TGTGCCTGGAAGCGGGGGGCGACGGGGGAGCTGTTTTTT. The chain joins TRBV30 to TRBJ2-2, with 9 bases fitting TRBD2. J was trimmed by 8 bases and V by 4 bases; bases with no gene match: 5. Germline CDR1 reads GTSNPN; CDR2 reads SVGIG (reference sequence). This CDR3 contains 13 residues.

The V gene is TRBV2, the J gene TRBJ2-7, with TRBD2 identical over 10 bases. Trimming took 7 bases from V and 4 from J; bases not matched to a gene: 10. Germline lookup yields CDR1 SNHLY and CDR2 FYNNEI. This CDR3 comprises 15 residues. The chain's CDR3 is CASKEGSGGAYEQYF. In DNA, the CDR3 is TGTGCCAGCAAGGAGGGAAGCGGGGGGGCATACGAGCAGTACTTC.

DNA for the CDR3: TGTGCCAGCAGCCAAACTACAGGGGGAATTTACGAGCAGTACTTC. Its translation: CASSQTTGGIYEQYF. This rearrangement joins TRBV11-3 to TRBJ2-7, with 8 bases matching TRBD1. The junction had 10 bases not matched to a gene; V was cut back by 5 bases and J by 4 bases. Germline CDR1 and CDR2: SGHNT and YENEEA. The CDR3 runs to 15 residues.

J is TRBJ2-5 and V is TRBV7-3, with TRBD2 matching 9 bases. The CDR3 consists of 13 residues. The V gene's germline CDR1 is SGHTA and CDR2 FQGTGA. The junction had 10 bases not matched to a gene; V was cut back by 4 bases and J by 13 bases. The CDR3 is CASSSIAGALRYF. The CDR3 DNA is TGTGCCAGCAGCTCCATAGCGGGGGCCCTTCGGTACTTC.

This chain joins TRBV19 and TRBJ2-1, with 8 bases fitting TRBD2. J gave up 2 bases and V 2 bases, and 5 bases lay outside the gene matches. CDR3 length equals 16 residues. CDR1 LNHDA and CDR2 SQIVND come from the germline V gene (reference sequence). CDR3 protein: CASSISGGRAYNEQFF. CDR3 bases: TGTGCCAGTAGTATATCGGGGGGGCGAGCCTACAATGAGCAGTTCTTC. Full variable domain (rest looked up from reference TRBV19 and TRBJ2-1): DGGITQSPKYLFRKEGQNVTLSCEQNLNHDAMYWYRQDPGQGLRLIYYSQIVNDFQKGDIAEGYSVSREKKESFPLTVTSAQKNPTAFYLCASSISGGRAYNEQFFGPGTRLTVL.

The sample holds a few counts of this clone. V and J are TRBV4-2 and TRBJ2-5, with 11 bases aligning to TRBD2. This CDR3 has 17 residues. Germline V lookup: CDR1 LGHNA, CDR2 YNFKEQ. V lost 0 bases and J lost 4; bases outside the gene matches: 7. The CDR3 coding sequence is TGTGCCAGCAGCCAAGATGTAGCGGGGGGGCTCACAGAGACCCAGTACTTC. Translated: CASSQDVAGGLTETQYF.

This clone has at least ten counts. CDR3: CASSSDRANEQFF. CDR3 DNA: TGTGCCAGCTCATCCGACAGGGCTAATGAGCAGTTCTTC. The J gene is TRBJ2-1, the V gene TRBV18, with 7 nucleotides matching TRBD1. V lost 5 bases and J lost 7; bases outside the gene matches: 5. CDR1 is KGHSH and CDR2 is LQKENI in the germline V gene. The CDR3 consists of 13 residues.

This clone turned up a few times. In DNA, the CDR3 is TGCGCCAGCAGCGATACTAGCGGGGGAGATACGCAGTATTTT. Its translation is CASSDTSGGDTQYF. The chain employs TRBV4-3 and TRBJ2-3; TRBD2 aligns across 11 bases. The CDR3 consists of 14 residues. The ends lost 5 bases at V and 5 bases at J; junction bases unmatched: 3. Germline assignment: CDR1 LGHNA and CDR2 YSLEER.

The V call is TRBV19, the J call TRBJ2-3; the D is unclear. This CDR3 contains 14 residues. Trimming took 5 bases from V and 1 from J, leaving 10 bases between them. Per the germline V gene, CDR1 is LNHDA and CDR2 is SQIVND (reference sequence). The DNA of the CDR3 is TGTGCCAGTAGTTCTTCCGCGGGCACAGATACGCAGTATTTT. It specifies CASSSSAGTDTQYF.

The V call is TRBV20-1, the J call TRBJ1-1; no clear D gene. The germline CDR1 and CDR2 sequences are DFQATT and SNEGSKA (reference sequence). The V gene lost 3 bases and the J gene lost 2 bases, with 13 bases spanning the gap. The CDR3 covers 14 residues. CDR3 protein: CSASIPDLNTEAFF. In DNA form, the CDR3 reads TGCAGTGCTAGTATTCCAGATTTAAACACTGAAGCTTTCTTT.

This sequence joins TRBV5-1 and TRBJ2-2; 7 positions match TRBD1. There are 15 residues in the CDR3. Trimming removed 4 bases from V and 3 bases from J; junction bases left unmatched: 6. In germline, CDR1 is SGHRS, CDR2 YFSETQ. The CDR3 region has the DNA TGCGCCAGCAGCCCCTTTACAGGGGACACCGGGGAGCTGTTTTTT. Translating gives CASSPFTGDTGELFF.

The chain combines TRBV6-5 with TRBJ2-3; D perhaps matches TRBD2 (6 bases). Germline-derived CDR1 and CDR2 are MNHEY and SVGAGI. The CDR3 length is 14 residues. V was pared by 8 bases and J by 7 bases, with 19 bases between. The CDR3, as DNA: TGTGCCAGCGGGAGGTCGGTAGCTCCGAATACGCAGTATTTT. Residues: CASGRSVAPNTQYF.

The V and J genes are TRBV10-1 and TRBJ1-1, with 7 bases lining up with TRBD1. Germline V lookup: CDR1 WNHNN, CDR2 SYGVQD (reference sequence). V dropped 4 bases and J dropped 5; count of bases not matched to a gene: 4. CDR3 length: 13 amino acids. The CDR3 DNA reads TGCGCCAGCAGTGTGGAGGGGGCAACTGAAGCTTTCTTT. Translation gives CASSVEGATEAFF.

The V and J genes are TRBV2 and TRBJ1-5; 11 nucleotides line up with TRBD1. The CDR3 extends over 14 amino acids. The germline V gene encodes CDR1 SNHLY and CDR2 FYNNEI. V lost 6 bases to trimming and J lost 7 bases; unmatched junction nucleotides: 5. The DNA of the CDR3 is TGTGCCAGCAGGGGGACAGGGGGAATCCAGCCCCAGCATTTT. Translation gives CASRGTGGIQPQHF.

The chain joins TRBV4-3 to TRBJ2-1, with D tentatively TRBD1 (6 bases). The germline CDR1 and CDR2 sequences are LGHNA and YSLEER. V was trimmed by 2 bases and J by 0 bases, leaving 8 bases between them. The CDR3 extends over 15 amino acids. The CDR3 reads CASSQRGSSYNEQFF. DNA for the CDR3: TGCGCCAGCAGCCAAAGGGGGAGCTCCTACAATGAGCAGTTCTTC.

The CDR3 DNA is TGTGCCAGCAGTTATGCCGGGACAGACTACGAGCAGTACTTC. It codes for CASSYAGTDYEQYF. The chain combines TRBV6-2 or TRBV6-3 with TRBJ2-7, with TRBD1 identical over 7 bases. This CDR3 is built from 14 residues. Germline V gene lookup returns CDR1 MNHEY and CDR2 SVGEGT. With V trimmed by 3 bases and J by 3 bases, 5 bases remained unmatched.